This T cell receptor beta chain was retrieved from a study of Graves' ophthalmopathy and Graves' hyperthyroidism. Study-level findings and limits: Blood also contained most of the expanded thyroid clonotypes above 0.001 frequency.

If patients had other autoimmune diseases, uncontrolled infections, pregnancy or lactation, they were excluded. This clonotype was recorded many times. Its antigen is unidentified. Amplification of the TCR beta CDR3 regions used RNA transcripts (as template). An opening RT-PCR round employed HTBI primers and preceded a second-round multiplex PCR. A single record per CDR3 protein comes from TCRdb applying MiXCR to the multiplex PCR reads. The table shows around 520,000 distinct CDR3 sequences, with under 45% occurring only once. The CDR3 loop spans 12 amino acids. V lost 6 bases to trimming and J lost 3 bases, with 9 bases between them.

The sequence came from an adult man with Graves' hyperthyroidism. The source material was peripheral blood or thyroid tissue (not recorded which). The gene calls are TRBV12-3 or TRBV12-4 and TRBJ2-7, with D perhaps TRBD1 (5 bases). Here the CDR3 reads CASRGDSYEQYF. The CDR3 DNA is TGTGCCAGCAGGGGCGACAGCTACGAGCAGTACTTC.